The TCR beta chain under discussion was sequenced for a study of T cell changes during pregnancy in multiple sclerosis. Repertoires were generated with immunoSEQ multiplex PCR, while TCRdb's copy carries only in-frame clones and drops some. The sample shows more than 15,000 clones, about 89% of them seen only once. This CDR3 is 15 amino acids long. The germline gives CDR1 GTSNPN, CDR2 SVGIG (reference sequence). Trimming pared 0 bases from V and 4 bases from J, leaving 13 bases between. The sequence was collected from a female donor in good health, enrolled as a control in a pregnancy study. The input for sequencing was CD8+ T cells from peripheral blood mononuclear cells, taken in the second trimester of pregnancy. The rearrangement joins TRBV30 to TRBJ2-1; tentative D call: TRBD2 (6 bases). The CDR3 DNA follows: TGTGCCTGGAGTGTACGAGTAGCGGATTACAATGAGCAGTTCTTC. Translating it yields CAWSVRVADYNEQFF.